The 17 T cell receptor beta chains below come from one sample, sequenced in a study of blood T cell repertoires in COVID-19. The protocol was immunoSEQ multiplex PCR, while the TCRdb copy is restricted to in-frame clones and leaves out a portion. The sample carries 90,000 to 150,000 clones, 70% to 85% recorded once. The sample was peripheral blood. The receptors come from a human donor with acute or convalescent COVID-19. The donor label of this sample is uncertain.

In this sample, this clone turned up a few times. This chain connects TRBV5-1 to TRBJ2-5; D is perhaps TRBD1 (6 bases). V gave up 5 bases and J gave up 3 bases, with 11 bases separating them. This CDR3 comprises 13 residues. In germline, CDR1 is SGHRS, CDR2 YFSETQ. The CDR3 is CASRQGGEETQYF. The CDR3 region has the DNA TGCGCCAGCAGACAGGGCGGCGAAGAGACCCAGTACTTC.

The chain joins TRBV11-3 to TRBJ1-1; no reliable D call. Germline-derived CDR1 and CDR2 are SGHNT and YENEEA. The CDR3 spans 13 residues. V gave up 1 base and J gave up 1 base, with 4 bases separating them. CDR3 sequence reads: CASSLGRNTEAFF. The CDR3 DNA is TGTGCCAGCAGCTTAGGTCGGAACACTGAAGCTTTCTTT.

The V and J genes are TRBV7-9 and TRBJ1-2; D not certain. The length of the CDR3 is 14 residues. V was shortened by 8 bases and J by 5 bases, with 18 bases between the two germline ends. CDR1 is SEHNR and CDR2 is FQNEAQ in the germline V gene (reference sequence). The CDR3 DNA sequence: TGTGCCAGCGGGATTAGCGGCCGGGGATATGGCTACACCTTC. This encodes CASGISGRGYGYTF.

The chain carries TRBV9 and TRBJ2-3, with 7 positions matching TRBD2. CDR1 and CDR2 from the germline V gene are SGDLS and YYNGEE. Losses at the gene ends were 3 bases for V and 1 base for J; bases not matched to a gene: 11. This CDR3 comprises 17 residues. CDR3 DNA: TGTGCCAGCAGCGACCGGGGGATGGCGGGGGGCACAGATACGCAGTATTTT. It translates to CASSDRGMAGGTDTQYF. Variable domain in full (rest from reference TRBV9 and TRBJ2-3): DSGVTQTPKHLITATGQRVTLRCSPRSGDLSVYWYQQSLDQGLQFLIQYYNGEERAKGNILERFSAQQFPDLHSELNLSSLELGDSALYFCASSDRGMAGGTDTQYFGPGTRLTVL.

This clone has just a few counts. The chain has TRBV11-2 and TRBJ1-2, with 7 nucleotides matching TRBD1. This CDR3 has 13 amino acids. V was clipped by 6 bases and J by 8 bases; unmatched bases: 9. Germline CDR1 and CDR2: SGHAT and FQNNGV. The CDR3 loop is CASRPIQGHGYTF. CDR3 in DNA: TGTGCCAGCAGACCTATACAGGGGCACGGCTACACCTTC.

The J gene is TRBJ1-4, the V gene TRBV30; D call uncertain. This CDR3 is built from 17 residues. The V and J ends lost 0 bases and 0 bases respectively, with 14 bases between them. CDR1 and CDR2 (germline): GTSNPN, SVGIG (reference sequence). As DNA, the CDR3 is TGTGCCTGGAGTGTTGCGGGGATGGGAGCAACTAATGAAAAACTGTTTTTT. This sequence encodes CAWSVAGMGATNEKLFF.

Comments on this clone: Other DNA sequences in this specimen translate into the identical CDR3. The rearrangement uses TRBV5-8 and TRBJ2-1; weak D call: TRBD1 (5 bases). V shed 0 bases and J shed 8 bases, with 9 bases lying between them. The germline V gene encodes CDR1 SGHTS and CDR2 YDEGEE. This CDR3 is built from 13 residues. This CDR3 is CASSLGQGYEQFF. Written as DNA, the CDR3 is TGTGCCAGCAGCTTGGGCCAGGGATATGAGCAGTTCTTC.

V gene TRBV6-5 combines with J gene TRBJ1-6; D not resolved. The CDR3 contains 13 residues. The germline CDR1 and CDR2 sequences are MNHEY and SVGAGI. Trimming left V 5 bases short and J 10 bases short, with 12 bases between. CDR3 in DNA: TGTGCCAGCAGTAAGACCCGGAGGTCACCCCTCCACTTT. Protein product: CASSKTRRSPLHF.

This clone was seen more than once but under ten times. The V call is TRBV6-6, the J call TRBJ1-3; D perhaps matches TRBD1 (6 bases). Germline V gene data show CDR1 as MNHNY and CDR2 as SVGAGI (reference sequence). Trimming took 6 bases from V and 0 from J, leaving 12 bases between them. CDR3 length: 15 amino acids. The CDR3 region is CASSDTGSSGNTIYF. For the CDR3, the DNA is TGTGCCAGCAGCGACACAGGGAGCTCTGGAAACACCATATATTTT.

This sequence joins TRBV6-4 and TRBJ2-2; D is unresolved. The CDR3 contains 13 residues. Looked up from germline, CDR1 is MRHNA and CDR2 is SNTAGT. V was shortened by 2 bases and J by 7 bases, with 8 bases between the two germline ends. The DNA of the CDR3 is TGTGCCAGCAGTGACATCTATGGCGGGGAGCTGTTTTTT. It codes for CASSDIYGGELFF.

The CDR3 DNA sequence: TGTGCCAGCAGTAGCCGGGACAGTTATGGCTACACCTTC. Amino acid sequence: CASSSRDSYGYTF. This rearrangement joins TRBV27 to TRBJ1-2; 7 nucleotides agree with TRBD1. This CDR3 has 13 amino acids. The germline CDR1 and CDR2 sequences are MNHEY and SMNVEV (reference sequence). Trimming removed 5 bases from V and 5 bases from J; junction bases left unmatched: 5.

The J gene is TRBJ2-7, the V gene TRBV20-1; D is undetermined. The CDR3 contains 11 residues. Germline-derived CDR1 and CDR2 are DFQATT and SNEGSKA (reference sequence). V lost 0 bases and J 5 bases, leaving 5 bases between the germline ends. The CDR3 DNA reads as TGCAGTGCTAGAGATCCCAACGAGCAGTACTTC. Protein sequence: CSARDPNEQYF.

J is TRBJ2-5 and V is TRBV12-3 or TRBV12-4; D may be TRBD2 (5 bases). Trimming stripped 3 bases from V and 2 bases from J, with 7 bases between. CDR3 length: 13 amino acids. This chain's CDR3 is CASSFPGQETQYF. In DNA form, the CDR3 reads TGTGCCAGCAGTTTCCCGGGGCAAGAGACCCAGTACTTC.

The chain carries TRBV9 and TRBJ2-7, with 8 nucleotides matching TRBD1. V was pared by 5 bases and J by 7 bases, with 11 bases of the junction left unmatched. The CDR3 loop spans 14 amino acids. The germline gives CDR1 SGDLS, CDR2 YYNGEE. As DNA, the CDR3 is TGTGCCAGCAGTGACGGACAGGGATGGGGGGAGCAGTACTTC. The encoded protein is CASSDGQGWGEQYF.

The chain uses TRBV24-1 and TRBJ1-2, with D hard to call. Trimming took 1 base from V and 2 from J, leaving 7 bases between them. The CDR3 covers 14 residues. Germline CDR1 reads KGHDR; CDR2 reads SFDVKD. The CDR3 is CATSDFQKNYGYTF. CDR3 DNA: TGTGCCACCAGTGATTTCCAGAAAAACTATGGCTACACCTTC.

The chain recombines TRBV29-1 with TRBJ1-2, with D unresolved. Germline V gives CDR1 SQVTM, CDR2 ANQGSEA. Trimming stripped 3 bases from V and 1 base from J, with 6 bases between. The CDR3 extends over 12 amino acids. For the CDR3, the DNA is TGCAGCGTTGAGGAGAATAACTATGGCTACACCTTC. Protein sequence: CSVEENNYGYTF.

The table lists this clone with a few counts. The chain carries TRBV3-1 (or the pseudogene TRBV3-2) and TRBJ2-6; D is unclear. There are 14 residues in the CDR3. V gave up 5 bases and J gave up 0 bases, with 5 bases separating them. Germline V gives CDR1 LGHDT, CDR2 YNNKEL (reference sequence). In DNA form, the CDR3 reads TGTGCCAGCAGCAGAGACTCTGGGGCCAACGTCCTGACTTTC. This gives the protein CASSRDSGANVLTF.